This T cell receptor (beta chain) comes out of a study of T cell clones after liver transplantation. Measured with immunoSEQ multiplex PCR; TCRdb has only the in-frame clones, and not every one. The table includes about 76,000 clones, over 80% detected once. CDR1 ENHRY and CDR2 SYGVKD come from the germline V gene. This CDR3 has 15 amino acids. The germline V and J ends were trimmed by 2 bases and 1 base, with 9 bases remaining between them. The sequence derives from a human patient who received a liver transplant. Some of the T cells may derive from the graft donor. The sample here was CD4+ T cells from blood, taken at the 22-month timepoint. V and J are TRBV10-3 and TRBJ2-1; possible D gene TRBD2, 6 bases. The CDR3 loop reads CAISETRESYNEQFF. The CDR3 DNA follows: TGTGCCATCAGTGAGACTCGGGAGTCCTACAATGAGCAGTTCTTC.